This TCR beta chain was sequenced for a study of human T cells and chemical hapten exposure. It was the library that attached unique molecular identifiers to individual cDNA molecules. TCRdb independently ran MiXCR on the RACE reads; one entry per CDR3 protein. This table has fewer than 90,000 distinct CDR3 sequences, 6.5% to 8% appearing once. The time point is: patch test 2, 6 weeks after DPC sensitization. The treatment is: therapeutic diphenylcyclopropenone sensitization with weekly scalp DPC. Germline CDR1 reads SQVTM; CDR2 reads ANQGSEA. The V segment lost 4 bases and the J segment 4 bases; nucleotides outside the gene matches: 14. The CDR3 spans 18 residues.

Source: whole blood, taken in connection with sensitization to the hapten diphenylcyclopropenone (DPC). The source is a woman aged 25 to 39 with alopecia areata. Some clones in this sample may be carry-over from other donors' samples. The chain uses TRBV29-1 and TRBJ2-6; TRBD2 agrees at 9 bases. The CDR3 loop is CSVGLASGASGGANVLTF. CDR3 in DNA: TGCAGCGTTGGTCTAGCTAGCGGGGCGTCTGGAGGGGCCAACGTCCTGACTTTC. Full variable domain (remainder filled in from reference TRBV29-1 and TRBJ2-6): SAVISQKPSRDICQRGTSLTIQCQVDSQVTMMFWYRQQPGQSLTLIATANQGSEATYESGFVIDKFPISRPNLTFSTLTVSNMSPEDSSIYLCSVGLASGASGGANVLTFGAGSRLTVL.